This T cell receptor (beta chain) originates from a study of spatial heterogeneity in lung cancer. About this clonotype itself: Antigen: not known.

The CDR3 spans 14 residues. CDR1 SGHTA and CDR2 FQGNSA come from the germline V gene. V was pared by 0 bases and J by 4 bases, with 9 bases between. TCRdb independently ran MiXCR on the 5' RACE reads; one entry per CDR3 protein. The data contain some 6,900 distinct CDR3 sequences, more than 10% of them seen just once; the ten biggest clones take up 20% to 25%. The time point denotes: sample taken at primary tumor resection. Whole-study findings and limits: One measure, the expanded intratumoral alpha and beta TCR count, tracked tumor mutation counts.

The rearrangement uses TRBV7-2 and TRBJ2-5; D possibly corresponds to TRBD2 (6 bases). This TCR came from a male donor with early-stage non-small cell lung cancer. The sequences come from lung tumor tissue, collected at surgery. This CDR3 reads CASSLAGGGETQYF. The CDR3 DNA sequence: TGTGCCAGCAGCTTAGCGGGAGGAGGAGAGACCCAGTACTTC.